The 25 T cell receptor beta chains presented below share a single source sample, sequenced in a study of OX40 agonist ivuxolimab in advanced cancers. Produced via immunoSEQ multiplex PCR; TCRdb's table is partial and in-frame only. Of 20,000 to 30,000 clones detected, 83% appear once; the ten largest clones hold roughly 8.6%. The sample here was CD4+ or CD8+ T cells sorted from blood, taken in a trial of the OX40 agonist ivuxolimab. The origin of the receptors is an adult with an advanced solid tumor such as melanoma, head and neck, liver or kidney cancer.

The CDR3 spells CASNRRTDTQYF. Here the CDR3 DNA reads TGTGCCAGCAATCGGAGGACAGATACGCAGTATTTT. This rearrangement joins TRBV6-6 to TRBJ2-3; the D gene is possibly TRBD2 (5 bases). CDR3 length: 12 amino acids. V was shortened by 7 bases and J by 3 bases, with 8 bases between the two germline ends. Germline V gene data show CDR1 as MNHNY and CDR2 as SVGAGI (reference sequence).

The V and J genes are TRBV6-1 and TRBJ2-2; the D call may be TRBD1 or TRBD2 (6 bases each). Germline CDR1 MNHNS, CDR2 SASEGT. The V gene lost 1 base and the J gene lost 2 bases, with 14 bases spanning the gap. The length of the CDR3 is 17 residues. Written as DNA, the CDR3 is TGTGCCAGCAGTGAAGGATCGGGGGCGGGAAACACCGGGGAGCTGTTTTTT. It is translated as CASSEGSGAGNTGELFF.

The V call is TRBV28, the J call TRBJ2-6; D gene unclear. The V gene's germline CDR1 is MDHEN and CDR2 SYDVKM. This CDR3 is 18 amino acids long. V shed 0 bases and J shed 0 bases, with 12 bases lying between them. The CDR3 coding sequence is TGTGCCAGCAGTTTATGGACGTCCTCAGTCTCTGGGGCCAACGTCCTGACTTTC. This codes for CASSLWTSSVSGANVLTF.

The gene calls are TRBV6-5 and TRBJ2-3; no firm D call. The germline gives CDR1 MNHEY, CDR2 SVGAGI. The CDR3 runs to 14 residues. The V gene lost 4 bases and the J gene lost 4 bases, with 12 bases spanning the gap. The CDR3 loop is CASSSGFGADTQYF. CDR3 DNA: TGTGCCAGCAGTTCTGGTTTCGGCGCAGATACGCAGTATTTT.

A single count supports this clone. The V call is TRBV9, the J call TRBJ1-2, with TRBD1 matching 10 bases. V was pared by 3 bases and J by 4 bases, with 6 bases of the junction left unmatched. There are 15 residues in the CDR3. Germline V gives CDR1 SGDLS, CDR2 YYNGEE. The CDR3 region is CASSGPGQGFYGYTF. CDR3 coding DNA: TGTGCCAGCAGCGGGCCGGGACAGGGGTTCTATGGCTACACCTTC.

A few counts support this clone. A junction end diverges from the germline sequence, so it may reflect a read error. The chain links TRBV5-4 to TRBJ2-5; 9 nucleotides agree with TRBD2. The germline V gene has CDR1 SGHNT and CDR2 YYREEE (reference sequence). There are 17 residues in the CDR3. CDR3: CASSQGSSGVPGETQYF. The CDR3 region has the DNA TGCGCCAGCAGCCAAGGCTCTAGCGGGGTCCCAGGGGAGACCCAGTACTTC.

The rearrangement joins TRBV10-2 to TRBJ1-4; a possible D gene is TRBD1 (6 bases). The V gene lost 2 bases and the J gene lost 16 bases, with 14 bases spanning the gap. The CDR3 runs to 12 residues. Germline CDR1 reads WSHSY; CDR2 reads SAAADI. DNA of the CDR3: TGCGCCAGCAGTGAGCCATTCGGACAGTGGTTTTTT. Translated: CASSEPFGQWFF.

V usage is TRBV9 and J usage is TRBJ2-7, with D uncertain. Germline V gene lookup returns CDR1 SGDLS and CDR2 YYNGEE. The ends were cut back, 0 bases at V and 12 bases at J, with 10 bases in the middle. The CDR3 has 11 amino acids. Written as DNA, the CDR3 is TGTGCCAGCAGCGTAGGGAGCAAACCGTACTTC. Protein sequence: CASSVGSKPYF.

The chain carries TRBV4-1 and TRBJ1-1, with D perhaps matching TRBD1 (5 bases). Germline V gene sequence: CDR1 MGHRA, CDR2 YSYEKL. Between the trimmed V and J ends, which lost 4 bases and 0 bases, there was a span of 18 bases. The CDR3 extends over 17 amino acids. Written as DNA, the CDR3 is TGCGCCAGCAGCCTCCGAAAGGGACCAGTAGTGAACACTGAAGCTTTCTTT. Amino acid sequence: CASSLRKGPVVNTEAFF.

The chain employs TRBV2 and TRBJ1-1; TRBD1 agrees at 8 bases. Trimming at V came to 7 bases and at J to 5 bases, leaving 9 bases not matched to a gene. This CDR3 contains 14 residues. Germline assignment: CDR1 SNHLY and CDR2 FYNNEI. CDR3 region: CASTLGQEGTEAFF. In nucleotides, the CDR3 is TGTGCCAGCACCCTGGGACAGGAGGGGACTGAAGCTTTCTTT.

The CDR3 DNA sequence: TGTGCCAGCAGTTTGACACCGGCAGGCACTGAAGCTTTCTTT. It specifies CASSLTPAGTEAFF. J is TRBJ1-1 and V is TRBV27, with D uncertain. The CDR3 is 14 amino acids. Trimming pared 3 bases from V and 4 bases from J, leaving 12 bases between. The V gene's germline CDR1 is MNHEY and CDR2 SMNVEV (reference sequence).

This clone was counted between two and nine times. V usage is TRBV11-1 and J usage is TRBJ1-6, with D possibly matching TRBD1 (6 bases). Germline CDR1 SGHAT, CDR2 FQDESV (reference sequence). This CDR3 contains 14 residues. Trimming stripped 4 bases from V and 7 bases from J, with 11 bases between. The CDR3 bases are TGTGCCAGCAGCTCCACAGGGATCAATTCACCCCTCCACTTT. Translation gives CASSSTGINSPLHF.

The chain joins TRBV10-2 to TRBJ2-7; possible D gene TRBD2, 5 bases. V lost 8 bases and J lost 0, with 11 bases in between. The CDR3 is 13 residues long. The germline gives CDR1 WSHSY, CDR2 SAAADI. In DNA form, the CDR3 reads TGCGCCAGCGGGCCGGGGAGCTCCTACGAGCAGTACTTC. The encoded protein is CASGPGSSYEQYF.

The chain employs TRBV10-2 and TRBJ1-1; a weak D match, TRBD1 (5 bases). Germline V lookup: CDR1 WSHSY, CDR2 SAAADI. This CDR3 has 12 amino acids. Deletions cut 4 bases from V and 4 bases from J, with 7 bases between. The CDR3 region has the DNA TGCGCCAGCAGTGTGGGGGGCACTGAAGCTTTCTTT. This translates into CASSVGGTEAFF.

The chain employs TRBV7-9 and TRBJ2-2; 9 bases align to TRBD1. CDR3 length equals 16 residues. CDR1 is SEHNR, CDR2 FQNEAQ, per germline (reference sequence). V shed 1 base and J 7 bases; nucleotides not matched to a gene: 7. CDR3 DNA: TGTGCCAGCAGCTTAGATGGGACAGGGAAAGGCGGGGAGCTGTTTTTT. It encodes CASSLDGTGKGGELFF.

The chain carries TRBV28 and TRBJ2-7; D gene ambiguous. Trimming took 6 bases from V and 7 from J, leaving 10 bases between them. Per the germline V gene, CDR1 is MDHEN and CDR2 is SYDVKM. The CDR3 sequence is 11 residues long. CDR3 residues: CASSPPGEQYF. The CDR3 region has the DNA TGTGCCAGCAGCCCCCCCGGGGAGCAGTACTTC.

The rearrangement joins TRBV7-8 to TRBJ1-5, with TRBD1 as a possible D gene (5 bases). Trimming took 2 bases from V and 4 from J, leaving 15 bases between them. Germline lookup yields CDR1 SGHVS and CDR2 FQNEAQ. The CDR3 contains 16 residues. The CDR3 here is CASSLTWRGRNQPQHF. For the CDR3, the DNA is TGTGCCAGCAGCTTAACATGGAGGGGTAGAAATCAGCCCCAGCATTTT. The variable domain in full, with the rest retrieved from reference TRBV7-8 and TRBJ1-5, is GAGVSQSPRYKVAKRGQDVALRCDPISGHVSLFWYQQALGQGPEFLTYFQNEAQLDKSGLPSDRFFAERPEGSVSTLKIQRTQQEDSAVYLCASSLTWRGRNQPQHFGDGTRLSIL.

This rearrangement joins TRBV14 to TRBJ1-2; 7 bases are a match to TRBD1. CDR1 SGHDN and CDR2 FVKESK come from the germline V gene. The CDR3 is 15 amino acids. Trimming cost V 4 bases and J 1 base; bases outside gene matches: 6. DNA of the CDR3: TGTGCCAGCAGCCCGAGACAGGGTCTTAACTATGGCTACACCTTC. Encoded protein: CASSPRQGLNYGYTF.

The chain uses TRBV7-9 and TRBJ2-7; D possibly corresponds to TRBD1 (6 bases). Germline CDR1 SEHNR, CDR2 FQNEAQ (reference sequence). This CDR3 region has 15 residues. V lost 4 bases to trimming and J lost 4 bases, with 17 bases between them. As DNA, the CDR3 is TGTGCCAGCAGCTCGACTCAGGGGACCCGGTACGAGCAGTACTTC. Protein: CASSSTQGTRYEQYF.

The chain links TRBV5-6 to TRBJ2-7, with 7 bases lining up with TRBD1. The CDR3 is 15 residues long. The trim removed 0 bases at V and 1 base at J, leaving 4 bases unmatched. Germline CDR1 reads SGHDT; CDR2 reads YYEEEE. The CDR3 DNA reads as TGTGCCAGCAGCTTGGGGGGGACAGTTTCCTACGAGCAGTACTTC. This gives the protein CASSLGGTVSYEQYF.

The genes are TRBV9 and TRBJ2-3, with D maybe TRBD2 (6 bases). This CDR3 has 17 residues. Germline CDR1 is SGDLS and CDR2 is YYNGEE. Trimming cost V 5 bases and J 3 bases, with 22 bases left between them. The CDR3 nucleotides are TGTGCCAGCAGTCCGTACACCGGCTACGGAGGGACAGATACGCAGTATTTT. Translated, it gives CASSPYTGYGGTDTQYF.

The rearrangement joins TRBV5-4 to TRBJ1-6; D might be TRBD1 (5 bases). Trimming stripped 0 bases from V and 8 bases from J, with 15 bases between. The germline gives CDR1 SGHNT, CDR2 YYREEE (reference sequence). The CDR3 totals 16 residues. This chain's CDR3 is CASSLGALGTDSPLHF. CDR3 coding DNA: TGTGCCAGCAGCTTGGGGGCCCTGGGGACGGATTCACCCCTCCACTTT.

The rearrangement uses TRBV2 and TRBJ2-3, with D perhaps matching TRBD1 or TRBD2 (5 bases each). In germline, CDR1 is SNHLY, CDR2 FYNNEI. V lost 3 bases, J lost 7 bases, and 8 bases lay in between. The CDR3 length is 12 residues. As DNA, the CDR3 is TGTGCCAGCAGTGACGGGACGCATACGCAGTATTTT. Translating gives CASSDGTHTQYF.

The genes are TRBV19 and TRBJ2-7; D may correspond to TRBD1 or TRBD2 (5 bases each). The V and J ends lost 6 bases and 1 base respectively, with 13 bases between them. CDR1 is LNHDA, CDR2 SQIVND, per germline (reference sequence). The CDR3 has 14 amino acids. CDR3 nucleotides: TGTGCCAGTAGCCCAGGGTGGGGGTCCTACGAGCAGTACTTC. As protein: CASSPGWGSYEQYF.

With respect to this clone: The junction departs from the called germline gene at one end, perhaps through a read error. This chain joins TRBV6-6 and TRBJ1-1; D ambiguous. Germline lookup yields CDR1 MNHNY and CDR2 SVGAGI (reference sequence). The length of the CDR3 is 10 residues. The CDR3 nucleotides are TGTGCCATCAGTGGCACTGAAGCTTTCTTT. This gives the protein CAISGTEAFF.